This T cell receptor (beta chain) was sequenced during a study of blood T cell repertoires in COVID-19. In the study overall: Collection of acute and convalescent COVID-19 samples took place in the United States, Italy and Spain.

Recovery meant two consecutive negative NP/OP PCR tests, professional clearance, or resolved symptoms. CDR3 length equals 12 residues. Germline-derived CDR1 and CDR2 are MNHEY and SMNVEV (reference sequence). V shed 5 bases and J shed 4 bases, with 9 bases lying between them. The repertoire was sequenced with immunoSEQ multiplex PCR; TCRdb's copy has only in-frame clones and lacks some. The sample yields around 200,000 clones, 85% seen once. This sequence joins TRBV27 and TRBJ2-7; tentatively, D is TRBD2 (5 bases). The TCR originated in a man in his forties who had recovered from COVID-19. The specimen sequenced was PBMCs or T cells enriched from blood (not recorded which). The CDR3 loop is CASSPTGYEQYF. The CDR3 nucleotides read TGTGCCAGCAGTCCGACGGGGTACGAGCAGTACTTC.